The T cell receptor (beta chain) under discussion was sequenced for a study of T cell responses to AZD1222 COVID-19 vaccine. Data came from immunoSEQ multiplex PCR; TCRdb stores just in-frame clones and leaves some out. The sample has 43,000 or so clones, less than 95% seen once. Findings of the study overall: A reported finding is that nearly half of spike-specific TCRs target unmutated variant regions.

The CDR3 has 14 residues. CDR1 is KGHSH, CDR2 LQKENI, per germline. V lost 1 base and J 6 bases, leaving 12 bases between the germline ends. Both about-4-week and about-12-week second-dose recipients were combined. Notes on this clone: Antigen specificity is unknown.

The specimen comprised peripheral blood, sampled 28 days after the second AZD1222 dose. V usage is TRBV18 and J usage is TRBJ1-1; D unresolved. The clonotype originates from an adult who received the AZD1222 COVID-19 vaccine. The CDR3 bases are TGTGCCAGCTCACCACTACCCCCCGCGGCTGAAGCTTTCTTT. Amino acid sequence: CASSPLPPAAEAFF.